This entry lists 2 T cell receptor beta chains sequenced from one sample in a study of prognosis after radiotherapy for stage I lung cancer. Using two-round multiplex PCR, the authors amplified TCR beta CDR3 from genomic DNA. Individual primers that were specific to each TRBV and TRBJ gene served in first-round PCR. From the multiplex PCR reads, TCRdb called clonotypes with MiXCR, one entry per CDR3 protein. Counted here are 15,000 to 20,000 distinct CDR3 sequences, about a quarter occurring once; the ten biggest clones make up approximately 23%. The material sequenced was PBMCs, taken before or after stereotactic body radiation therapy (not recorded which). The source is a donor aged 50 or older with non-small cell lung cancer.

This chain joins TRBV20-1 and TRBJ2-6, with D possibly being TRBD1 or TRBD2 (6 bases each). The germline V gene has CDR1 DFQATT and CDR2 SNEGSKA (reference sequence). This CDR3 contains 17 residues. The CDR3, as DNA: TGCAGCGCCGGGGGTGGGGGCACCCTCTCTGGGGCCAACGTCCTGACTTTC. It translates to CSAGGGGTLSGANVLTF.

By frequency in the sample, this clonotype is medium-sized. The V gene is TRBV20-1, the J gene TRBJ2-3; the D is unclear. V lost 4 bases and J 6 bases, leaving 17 bases between the germline ends. The length of the CDR3 is 14 residues. Germline lookup yields CDR1 DFQATT and CDR2 SNEGSKA (reference sequence). The CDR3 protein is CSAKFGGREDTQYF. CDR3 coding DNA: TGCAGTGCTAAGTTCGGCGGAAGAGAGGATACGCAGTATTTT.